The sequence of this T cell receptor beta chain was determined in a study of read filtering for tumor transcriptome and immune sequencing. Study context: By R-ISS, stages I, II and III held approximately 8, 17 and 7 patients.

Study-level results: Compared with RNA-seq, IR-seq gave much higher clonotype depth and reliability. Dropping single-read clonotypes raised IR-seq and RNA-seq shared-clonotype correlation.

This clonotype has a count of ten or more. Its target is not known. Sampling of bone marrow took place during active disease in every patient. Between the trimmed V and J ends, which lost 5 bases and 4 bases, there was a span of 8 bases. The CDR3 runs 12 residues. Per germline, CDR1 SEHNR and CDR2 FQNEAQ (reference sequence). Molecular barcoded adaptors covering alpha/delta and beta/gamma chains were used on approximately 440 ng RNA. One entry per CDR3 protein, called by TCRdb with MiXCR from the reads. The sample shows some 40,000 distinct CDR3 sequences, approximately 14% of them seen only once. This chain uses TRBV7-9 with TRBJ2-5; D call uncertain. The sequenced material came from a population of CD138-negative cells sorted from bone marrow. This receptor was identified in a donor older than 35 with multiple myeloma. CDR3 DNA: TGTGCCAGCAGCCCTGGCCCAGAGACCCAGTACTTC. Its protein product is CASSPGPETQYF. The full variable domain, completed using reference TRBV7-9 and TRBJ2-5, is DTGVSQNPRHKITKRGQNVTFRCDPISEHNRLYWYRQTLGQGPEFLTYFQNEAQLEKSRLLSDRFSAERPKGSFSTLEIQRTEQGDSAMYLCASSPGPETQYFGPGTRLLVL.